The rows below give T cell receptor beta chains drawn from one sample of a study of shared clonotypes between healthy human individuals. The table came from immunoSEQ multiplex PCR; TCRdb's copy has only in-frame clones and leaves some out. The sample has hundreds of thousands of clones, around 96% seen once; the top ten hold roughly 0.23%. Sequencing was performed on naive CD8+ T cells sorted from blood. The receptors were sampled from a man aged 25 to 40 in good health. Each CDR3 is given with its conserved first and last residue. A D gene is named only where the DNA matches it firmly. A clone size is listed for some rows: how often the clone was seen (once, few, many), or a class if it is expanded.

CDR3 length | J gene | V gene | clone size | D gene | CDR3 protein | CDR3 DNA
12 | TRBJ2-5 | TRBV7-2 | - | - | CASSFRVETQYF | TGTGCCAGCAGCTTTCGGGTTGAGACCCAGTACTTC
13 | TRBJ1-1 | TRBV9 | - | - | CASRGGPNTEAFF | TGTGCCAGCAGGGGGGGACCGAACACTGAAGCTTTCTTT
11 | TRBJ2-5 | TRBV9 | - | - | CASGSLETQYF | TGTGCCAGCGGGTCCCTTGAGACCCAGTACTTC
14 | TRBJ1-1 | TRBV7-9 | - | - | CASSRLGSGEKAFF | TGTGCCAGCAGTCGGTTAGGCTCCGGGGAAAAGGCTTTCTTT
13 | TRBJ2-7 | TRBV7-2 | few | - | CASSLVSGAEQYF | TGTGCCAGCAGCTTAGTTTCGGGGGCCGAGCAGTACTTC
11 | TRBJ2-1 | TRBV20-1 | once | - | CSADNGLEQFF | TGCAGTGCCGACAATGGACTCGAGCAGTTCTTC
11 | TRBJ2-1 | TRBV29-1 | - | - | CSVDSYNEQFF | TGCAGCGTTGATTCGTACAATGAGCAGTTCTTC
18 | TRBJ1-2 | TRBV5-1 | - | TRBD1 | CASSLDNRTGGFNYGYTF | TGCGCCAGCAGCTTGGACAACCGTACAGGGGGCTTTAACTATGGCTACACCTTC
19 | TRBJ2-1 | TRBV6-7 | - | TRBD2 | CASSSRLAGDQPLGGEQFF | TGTGCCAGCAGCTCTAGACTAGCGGGAGACCAACCTCTTGGGGGTGAGCAGTTCTTC
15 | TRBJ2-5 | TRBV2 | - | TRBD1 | CASSEGAGGSETQYF | TGTGCCAGCAGTGAAGGCGCAGGGGGCTCGGAGACCCAGTACTTC
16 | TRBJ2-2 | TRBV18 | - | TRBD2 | CASSPSGTSTAGELFF | TGTGCCAGCTCACCGTCCGGGACTAGCACCGCCGGGGAGCTGTTTTTT
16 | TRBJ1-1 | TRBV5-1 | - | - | CASNTGPGAMNTEAFF | TGCGCCAGCAATACCGGTCCGGGCGCGATGAACACTGAAGCTTTCTTT
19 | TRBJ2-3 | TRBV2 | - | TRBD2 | CASSVPGLAGEGPTDTQYF | TGTGCCAGCAGTGTCCCGGGACTAGCGGGAGAGGGACCCACAGATACGCAGTATTTT
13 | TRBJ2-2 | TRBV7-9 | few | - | CASSSLNTGELFF | TGTGCCAGCAGCTCCTTAAACACCGGGGAGCTGTTTTTT
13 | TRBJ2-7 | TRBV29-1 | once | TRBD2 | CSIKTSGSGEQYF | TGCAGCATCAAGACTAGCGGGAGTGGGGAGCAGTACTTC
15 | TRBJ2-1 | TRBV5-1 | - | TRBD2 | CASSLRGTSIDEQFF | TGCGCCAGCAGCTTGCGCGGGACTAGCATCGATGAGCAGTTCTTC
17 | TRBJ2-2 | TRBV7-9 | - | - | CASSLLVAVSPLGELFF | TGTGCCAGCAGCTTATTGGTAGCGGTCTCCCCCCTCGGGGAGCTGTTTTTT
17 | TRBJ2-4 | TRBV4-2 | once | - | CASSQEKELRAKNIQYF | TGTGCCAGCAGCCAAGAGAAGGAGCTGCGAGCCAAAAACATTCAGTACTTC
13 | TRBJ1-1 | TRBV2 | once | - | CASSAIGVPEAFF | TGTGCCAGCAGTGCAATCGGAGTACCTGAAGCTTTCTTT
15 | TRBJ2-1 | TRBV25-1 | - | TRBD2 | CASNSGRNVYNEQFF | TGTGCCAGCAATAGCGGGAGGAACGTCTACAATGAGCAGTTCTTC
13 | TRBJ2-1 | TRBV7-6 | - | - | CASSLDGYNEQFF | TGTGCCAGCAGCTTAGACGGATACAATGAGCAGTTCTTC
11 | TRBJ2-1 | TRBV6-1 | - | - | CASIKGNEQFF | TGTGCCAGTATAAAAGGGAATGAGCAGTTCTTC
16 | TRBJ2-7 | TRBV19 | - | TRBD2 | CASSMAASGRFYEQYF | TGTGCCAGTAGTATGGCCGCTAGCGGGAGATTCTACGAGCAGTACTTC
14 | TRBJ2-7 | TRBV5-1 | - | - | CASSLRDTLDEQYF | TGCGCCAGCAGCCTCCGGGACACCCTGGACGAGCAGTACTTC
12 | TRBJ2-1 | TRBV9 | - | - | CASSADYNEQFF | TGTGCCAGCAGCGCCGATTACAATGAGCAGTTCTTC
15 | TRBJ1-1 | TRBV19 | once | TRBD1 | CASSISGTGRTEAFF | TGTGCCAGTAGTATATCCGGGACAGGGAGGACTGAAGCTTTCTTT
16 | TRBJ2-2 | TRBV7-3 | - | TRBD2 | CASSFAGVSGTGELFF | TGTGCCAGCAGCTTTGCGGGAGTGTCGGGTACCGGGGAGCTGTTTTTT
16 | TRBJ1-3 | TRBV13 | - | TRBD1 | CAPSLATGERGNTIYF | TGTGCCCCATCCCTGGCCACAGGGGAGAGGGGAAACACCATATATTTT
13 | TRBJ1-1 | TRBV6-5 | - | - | CASSATVNTEAFF | TGTGCCAGCAGTGCGACGGTGAACACTGAAGCTTTCTTT
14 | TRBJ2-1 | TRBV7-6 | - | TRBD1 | CASSQRQGNNEQFF | TGTGCCAGCAGCCAAAGACAGGGCAACAATGAGCAGTTCTTC
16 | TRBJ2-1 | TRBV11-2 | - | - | CASSLYWAGEVNEQFF | TGTGCCAGCAGCTTATATTGGGCAGGGGAGGTAAATGAGCAGTTCTTC
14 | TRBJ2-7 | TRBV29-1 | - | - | CSVEGAGGSYEQYF | TGCAGCGTTGAAGGCGCCGGGGGCTCCTACGAGCAGTACTTC
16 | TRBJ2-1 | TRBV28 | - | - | CASSLQVSTSYNEQFF | TGTGCCAGCAGTTTACAAGTGAGTACCTCCTACAATGAGCAGTTCTTC
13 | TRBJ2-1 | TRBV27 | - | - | CASRGAAYNEQFF | TGTGCCAGCAGGGGGGCGGCTTACAATGAGCAGTTCTTC
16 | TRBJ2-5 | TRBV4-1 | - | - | CASSQVGGGSSETQYF | TGCGCCAGCAGCCAAGTAGGAGGAGGGAGTTCGGAGACCCAGTACTTC
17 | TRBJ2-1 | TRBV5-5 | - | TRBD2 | CASSPVTSKWLGDEQFF | TGTGCCAGCAGCCCCGTGACTAGCAAGTGGTTGGGCGATGAGCAGTTCTTC
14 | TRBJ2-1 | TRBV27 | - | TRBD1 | CASFALNRGDEQFF | TGTGCCAGCTTCGCCTTGAACAGGGGGGATGAGCAGTTCTTC